This TCR beta chain was observed in a study of T cell responses to AZD1222 COVID-19 vaccine. Here immunoSEQ multiplex PCR was the method, and the copy in TCRdb shows in-frame clones only, minus some. Among roughly 170,000 clones listed, 88% were seen once. Looked up from germline, CDR1 is SNHLY and CDR2 is FYNNEI. This CDR3 contains 13 residues. Deletions cut 7 bases from V and 6 bases from J, with 13 bases between. Study-wide results and limits: Every sample of the repertoires postdated the peak T cell response. Clonal diversity may have been underestimated in mostly white British donors. Compared with day 0, the breadth and depth of the Spike-specific TCR repertoire rose significantly after two doses of AZD1222.

This clone was observed a few times. Its antigen is currently unknown. The specimen comprised peripheral blood, sampled on day 0 of AZD1222 vaccination. The receptor was isolated from an adult in good health. The chain carries TRBV2 and TRBJ1-5; D is undetermined. The CDR3 spells CASTKAGGQPQHF. CDR3 coding DNA: TGTGCCAGCACGAAGGCAGGAGGTCAGCCCCAGCATTTT. Full variable domain (outside the CDR3, taken from reference TRBV2 and TRBJ1-5): EPEVTQTPSHQVTQMGQEVILRCVPISNHLYFYWYRQILGQKVEFLVSFYNNEISEKSEIFDDQFSVERPDGSNFTLKIRSTKLEDSAMYFCASTKAGGQPQHFGDGTRLSIL.